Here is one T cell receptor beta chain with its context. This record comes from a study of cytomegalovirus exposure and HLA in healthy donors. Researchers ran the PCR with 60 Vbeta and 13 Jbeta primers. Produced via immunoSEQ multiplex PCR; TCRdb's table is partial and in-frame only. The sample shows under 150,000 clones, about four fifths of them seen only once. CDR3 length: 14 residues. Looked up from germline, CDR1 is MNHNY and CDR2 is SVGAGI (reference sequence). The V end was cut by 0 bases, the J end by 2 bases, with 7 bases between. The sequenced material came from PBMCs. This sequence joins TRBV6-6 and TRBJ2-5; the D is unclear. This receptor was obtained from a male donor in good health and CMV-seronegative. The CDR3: CASSYSKQQETQYF. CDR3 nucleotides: TGTGCCAGCAGTTACTCCAAACAACAAGAGACCCAGTACTTC.